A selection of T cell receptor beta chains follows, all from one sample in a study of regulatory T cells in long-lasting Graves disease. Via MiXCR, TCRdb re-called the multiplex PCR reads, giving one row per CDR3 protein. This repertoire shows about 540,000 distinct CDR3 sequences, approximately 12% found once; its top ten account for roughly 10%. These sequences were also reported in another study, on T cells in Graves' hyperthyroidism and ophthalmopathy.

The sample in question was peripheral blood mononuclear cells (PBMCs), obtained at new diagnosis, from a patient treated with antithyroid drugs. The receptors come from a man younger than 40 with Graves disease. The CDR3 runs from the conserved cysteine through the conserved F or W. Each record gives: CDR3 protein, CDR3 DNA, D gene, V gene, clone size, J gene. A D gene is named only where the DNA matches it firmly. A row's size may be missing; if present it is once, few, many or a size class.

CDR3 protein: CASSPWDQRNEQFF
CDR3 DNA: TGTGCCAGCAGTCCCTGGGACCAGAGGAACGAGCAGTTCTTC
D gene: NA
V gene: TRBV6-1
clone size: NA
J gene: TRBJ2-1

CDR3 protein: CASTTGVPPLHF
CDR3 DNA: TGCGCCAGCACCACAGGGGTTCCACCCCTCCACTTT
D gene: TRBD1
V gene: TRBV5-1
clone size: few
J gene: TRBJ1-6

CDR3 protein: CASSQDSGGSGREQYF
CDR3 DNA: TGCGCCAGCAGCCAAGATTCTGGGGGGTCTGGGCGCGAGCAGTACTTC
D gene: NA
V gene: TRBV4-1
clone size: NA
J gene: TRBJ2-7

CDR3 protein: CASSVTATF
CDR3 DNA: TGTGCCAGCAGCGTAACCGCCACCTTC
D gene: NA
V gene: TRBV9
clone size: many
J gene: TRBJ1-2

CDR3 protein: CASSFLRAGSYNEQFF
CDR3 DNA: TGTGCCAGTAGCTTTCTCCGAGCGGGGTCCTACAATGAGCAGTTCTTC
D gene: TRBD2
V gene: TRBV19
clone size: NA
J gene: TRBJ2-1

CDR3 protein: CASSQLLGQETQYF
CDR3 DNA: TGTGCCAGCAGCCAACTACTAGGACAAGAGACCCAGTACTTC
D gene: NA
V gene: TRBV4-2
clone size: many
J gene: TRBJ2-5

CDR3 protein: CASGPPAGELFF
CDR3 DNA: TGTGCCAGCGGGCCACCGGCCGGGGAGCTGTTTTTT
D gene: NA
V gene: TRBV7-3
clone size: NA
J gene: TRBJ2-2

CDR3 protein: CASRQVVTRGFYEQYF
CDR3 DNA: TGCGCCAGCCGGCAGGTGGTGACCAGGGGATTCTACGAGCAGTACTTC
D gene: NA
V gene: TRBV5-1
clone size: many
J gene: TRBJ2-7

CDR3 protein: CASSPGQTRSDEQFF
CDR3 DNA: TGTGCCAGCAGCCCGGGACAGACCCGCTCTGATGAGCAGTTCTTC
D gene: TRBD1
V gene: TRBV11-2
clone size: many
J gene: TRBJ2-1

CDR3 protein: CASSYKMTSGSTHEQFF
CDR3 DNA: TGTGCCAGCAGTTACAAGATGACTAGCGGGAGTACTCATGAGCAGTTCTTC
D gene: TRBD2
V gene: TRBV6-5
clone size: many
J gene: TRBJ2-1

CDR3 protein: CAWGPGTGGTYGYTF
CDR3 DNA: TGTGCCTGGGGCCCAGGGACAGGGGGGACCTATGGCTACACCTTC
D gene: TRBD1
V gene: TRBV30
clone size: many
J gene: TRBJ1-2

CDR3 protein: CASSPRGNEKLFF
CDR3 DNA: TGTGCCAGCAGCCCTCGGGGTAATGAAAAACTGTTTTTT
D gene: NA
V gene: TRBV3-1
clone size: many
J gene: TRBJ1-4

CDR3 protein: CASSSPGLAGVGIQYF
CDR3 DNA: TGTGCCAGCAGCTCCCCCGGACTAGCGGGAGTAGGCATTCAGTACTTC
D gene: TRBD2
V gene: TRBV5-4
clone size: NA
J gene: TRBJ2-4

CDR3 protein: CASSPNSRLSYEQYF
CDR3 DNA: TGTGCCAGCAGCCCGAATAGCCGACTGTCCTACGAGCAGTACTTC
D gene: NA
V gene: TRBV3-1
clone size: few
J gene: TRBJ2-7

CDR3 protein: CASTPTGTATEAFF
CDR3 DNA: TGTGCCAGCACCCCCACGGGGACAGCTACTGAAGCTTTCTTT
D gene: TRBD1
V gene: TRBV12-3/TRBV12-4
clone size: many
J gene: TRBJ1-1

CDR3 protein: CASSAERSSYEQYF
CDR3 DNA: TGCGCCAGCAGCGCGGAGCGGAGCTCCTACGAGCAGTACTTC
D gene: NA
V gene: TRBV5-1
clone size: many
J gene: TRBJ2-7

CDR3 protein: CSARPLAGVQTQYF
CDR3 DNA: TGCAGTGCCCGCCCGCTAGCCGGGGTACAGACCCAGTACTTC
D gene: NA
V gene: TRBV20-1
clone size: NA
J gene: TRBJ2-5

CDR3 protein: CASTHLGGLEQYF
CDR3 DNA: TGTGCCAGCACCCATCTCGGGGGCCTCGAGCAGTACTTC
D gene: NA
V gene: TRBV2
clone size: many
J gene: TRBJ2-7

CDR3 protein: CASSRMPMTGDQPQHF
CDR3 DNA: TGTGCCAGTAGTCGTATGCCGATGACAGGGGACCAGCCCCAGCATTTT
D gene: TRBD1
V gene: TRBV19
clone size: NA
J gene: TRBJ1-5

CDR3 protein: CATSSQGSGTGELFF
CDR3 DNA: TGTGCCACCAGCAGCCAGGGGTCGGGCACCGGGGAGCTGTTTTTT
D gene: NA
V gene: TRBV15
clone size: few
J gene: TRBJ2-2

CDR3 protein: CSAEGGQGYEQYF
CDR3 DNA: TGCAGCGCCGAGGGGGGGCAGGGATACGAGCAGTACTTC
D gene: NA
V gene: TRBV29-1
clone size: few
J gene: TRBJ2-7

CDR3 protein: CAIKPGTGGSGELFF
CDR3 DNA: TGTGCCATCAAACCCGGGACAGGGGGTTCCGGGGAGCTGTTTTTT
D gene: TRBD1
V gene: TRBV10-3
clone size: many
J gene: TRBJ2-2

CDR3 protein: CASSLVGGRGRDQPQHF
CDR3 DNA: TGTGCCAGCAGCTTAGTAGGCGGCAGGGGCCGGGATCAGCCCCAGCATTTT
D gene: NA
V gene: TRBV7-2
clone size: many
J gene: TRBJ1-5

CDR3 protein: CASSPAQGRNTEAFF
CDR3 DNA: TGTGCCAGCTCACCCGCCCAGGGCCGGAACACTGAAGCTTTCTTT
D gene: NA
V gene: TRBV18
clone size: many
J gene: TRBJ1-1

CDR3 protein: CACSRTSGSYNEQFF
CDR3 DNA: TGTGCCTGCAGCCGCACTAGCGGCTCCTACAATGAGCAGTTCTTC
D gene: TRBD2
V gene: TRBV7-2
clone size: few
J gene: TRBJ2-1

CDR3 protein: CASSQEGHAIGEQYF
CDR3 DNA: TGTGCCAGTAGTCAAGAGGGACATGCTATAGGGGAGCAGTACTTC
D gene: NA
V gene: TRBV19
clone size: few
J gene: TRBJ2-7

CDR3 protein: CASSQDRQINTEAFF
CDR3 DNA: TGCGCCAGCAGCCAAGATCGGCAGATAAACACTGAAGCTTTCTTT
D gene: NA
V gene: TRBV4-1
clone size: NA
J gene: TRBJ1-1

CDR3 protein: CASNAGRGTLQFF
CDR3 DNA: TGTGCCAGCAATGCGGGGCGGGGAACCCTACAGTTCTTC
D gene: NA
V gene: TRBV2
clone size: many
J gene: TRBJ2-1

CDR3 protein: CASSPGDSPYEQYF
CDR3 DNA: TGTGCCAGCAGCCCAGGGGACAGCCCCTACGAGCAGTACTTC
D gene: TRBD1
V gene: TRBV18
clone size: many
J gene: TRBJ2-7

CDR3 protein: CASSVGTSGEGYNEQFF
CDR3 DNA: TGTGCCAGCAGCGTAGGGACTAGCGGGGAGGGGTACAATGAGCAGTTCTTC
D gene: TRBD2
V gene: TRBV9
clone size: NA
J gene: TRBJ2-1

CDR3 protein: CASSPGGQGVWGYTF
CDR3 DNA: TGCGCCAGCAGCCCCGGTGGACAGGGGGTGTGGGGCTACACCTTC
D gene: TRBD1
V gene: TRBV5-1
clone size: many
J gene: TRBJ1-2

CDR3 protein: CASSLDYEQFF
CDR3 DNA: TGCGCCAGCAGCTTGGATTATGAGCAGTTCTTC
D gene: NA
V gene: TRBV5-1
clone size: many
J gene: TRBJ2-1

CDR3 protein: CSARVDSYGYTF
CDR3 DNA: TGCAGTGCTAGAGTGGACAGCTATGGCTACACCTTC
D gene: NA
V gene: TRBV20-1
clone size: NA
J gene: TRBJ1-2

CDR3 protein: CASSDGQGGPNEQFF
CDR3 DNA: TGTGCCAGTAGCGATGGACAGGGTGGTCCCAATGAGCAGTTCTTC
D gene: TRBD1
V gene: TRBV19
clone size: NA
J gene: TRBJ2-1

CDR3 protein: CATSRDFFYEQYF
CDR3 DNA: TGTGCCACCAGCAGAGATTTCTTTTACGAGCAGTACTTC
D gene: NA
V gene: TRBV15
clone size: many
J gene: TRBJ2-7

CDR3 protein: CASSPGQTSANERFF
CDR3 DNA: TGTGCCAGCAGCCCCGGACAGACGTCGGCGAATGAGCGGTTCTTC
D gene: NA
V gene: TRBV5-1
clone size: NA
J gene: TRBJ2-1

CDR3 protein: CASSLGTGWNTEAFF
CDR3 DNA: TGTGCCAGCAGCCTCGGGACAGGGTGGAACACTGAAGCTTTCTTT
D gene: TRBD1
V gene: TRBV5-6
clone size: many
J gene: TRBJ1-1

CDR3 protein: CASRPRAGCQETQYF
CDR3 DNA: TGTGCCAGCAGACCCCGTGCGGGGTGCCAAGAGACCCAGTACTTC
D gene: NA
V gene: TRBV7-1
clone size: few
J gene: TRBJ2-5

CDR3 protein: CASSFNYGYTF
CDR3 DNA: TGTGCCAGCAGCTTTAACTATGGCTACACCTTC
D gene: NA
V gene: TRBV11-2
clone size: many
J gene: TRBJ1-2

CDR3 protein: CATGQRSVNQPQHF
CDR3 DNA: TGTGCCACGGGACAGCGGTCCGTTAATCAGCCCCAGCATTTT
D gene: TRBD1
V gene: TRBV6-2/TRBV6-3
clone size: many
J gene: TRBJ1-5

CDR3 protein: CSVVPEGGYEQYF
CDR3 DNA: TGCAGCGTTGTTCCGGAAGGGGGCTACGAGCAGTACTTC
D gene: NA
V gene: TRBV29-1
clone size: many
J gene: TRBJ2-7

CDR3 protein: CASSYGPRETQYF
CDR3 DNA: TGTGCCAGCAGTTATGGACCCAGAGAGACCCAGTACTTC
D gene: NA
V gene: TRBV27
clone size: many
J gene: TRBJ2-5

CDR3 protein: CASSLAILQGFAGNTIYF
CDR3 DNA: TGTGCCAGCAGTTTAGCGATTCTCCAGGGTTTTGCTGGAAACACCATATATTTT
D gene: NA
V gene: TRBV12-3/TRBV12-4
clone size: many
J gene: TRBJ1-3

CDR3 protein: CASSEGGGGGTQYF
CDR3 DNA: TGTGCCAGCAGTGAAGGAGGGGGAGGGGGCACGCAGTATTTT
D gene: NA
V gene: TRBV6-2/TRBV6-3
clone size: few
J gene: TRBJ2-3

CDR3 protein: CASSQGGGLQETQYF
CDR3 DNA: TGCGCCAGCAGCCAAGGGGGCGGATTACAAGAGACCCAGTACTTC
D gene: NA
V gene: TRBV4-1
clone size: NA
J gene: TRBJ2-5

CDR3 protein: CASSPSGMEFNEQFF
CDR3 DNA: TGTGCCAGCAGTCCTAGCGGGATGGAGTTCAATGAGCAGTTCTTC
D gene: TRBD2
V gene: TRBV12-3/TRBV12-4
clone size: many
J gene: TRBJ2-1